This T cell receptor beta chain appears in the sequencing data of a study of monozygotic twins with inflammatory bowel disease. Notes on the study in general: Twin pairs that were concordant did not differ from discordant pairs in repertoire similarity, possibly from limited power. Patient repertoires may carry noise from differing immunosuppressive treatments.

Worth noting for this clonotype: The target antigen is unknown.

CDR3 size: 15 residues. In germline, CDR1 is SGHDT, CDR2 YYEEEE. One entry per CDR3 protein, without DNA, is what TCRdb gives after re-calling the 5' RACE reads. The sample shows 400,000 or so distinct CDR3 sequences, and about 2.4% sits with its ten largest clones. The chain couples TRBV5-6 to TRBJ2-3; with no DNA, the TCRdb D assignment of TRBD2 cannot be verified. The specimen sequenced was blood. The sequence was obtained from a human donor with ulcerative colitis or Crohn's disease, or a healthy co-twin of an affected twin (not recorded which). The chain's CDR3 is CASSWGLAGTDTQYF.